Below, 27 T cell receptor beta chains from the same sample are listed, as sequenced in a study of blood T cell repertoires in COVID-19. Generated by immunoSEQ multiplex PCR, the TCRdb table keeps only in-frame clones and is missing some. The sample yields about 400,000 clones, 70% to 90% seen once. The sample was peripheral blood. These receptors all stem from a woman aged 30 to 39 with active or convalescent COVID-19.

The chain couples TRBV4-2 to TRBJ1-3, with D uncertain. V was clipped by 3 bases and J by 6 bases, with 18 bases between them. The CDR3 has 16 residues. Germline CDR1 reads LGHNA; CDR2 reads YNFKEQ. DNA for the CDR3: TGTGCCAGCAGCCATCCCAATCTAATAATCCAAAACACCATATATTTT. As protein: CASSHPNLIIQNTIYF.

The V call is TRBV5-4, the J call TRBJ2-1, with a possible D match to TRBD2 (6 bases). The V end lost 4 bases, the J end lost 2 bases, and 19 bases lay between the germline ends. Germline values: CDR1 SGHNT, CDR2 YYREEE (reference sequence). The CDR3 has 17 amino acids. The CDR3 loop reads CASSPTWGGGPYNEQFF. CDR3 coding DNA: TGTGCCAGCAGCCCAACCTGGGGAGGCGGCCCCTACAATGAGCAGTTCTTC.

The V and J genes are TRBV12-5 and TRBJ1-2, with unresolved D. Per the germline V gene, CDR1 is LGHNT and CDR2 is FRNRAP. The ends were cut back, 2 bases at V and 4 bases at J, with 11 bases in the middle. The CDR3 has 14 residues. The CDR3 region is CASGLSGSLYGYTF. DNA of the CDR3: TGTGCTAGTGGTTTGAGCGGCAGCCTCTATGGCTACACCTTC.

V gene TRBV15 combines with J gene TRBJ2-7; possible D gene TRBD1, 6 bases. Trimming pared 0 bases from V and 3 bases from J, leaving 9 bases between. The CDR3 loop spans 14 amino acids. Germline lookup yields CDR1 LNHNV and CDR2 YYDKDF (reference sequence). The CDR3: CATSRDQGFYEQYF. As DNA, the CDR3 is TGTGCCACCAGCAGAGATCAGGGGTTCTACGAGCAGTACTTC. Together with reference TRBV15 and TRBJ2-7, the CDR3 gives the full variable domain: DAMVIQNPRYQVTQFGKPVTLSCSQTLNHNVMYWYQQKSSQAPKLLFHYYDKDFNNEADTPDNFQSRRPNTSFCFLDIRSPGLGDTAMYLCATSRDQGFYEQYFGPGTRLTVT.

Only one count was recorded for this clone. V is TRBV30 and J is TRBJ1-1; 8 nucleotides match TRBD1. This CDR3 has 11 residues. Germline CDR1 reads GTSNPN; CDR2 reads SVGIG (reference sequence). The V segment lost 1 base and the J segment 12 bases; nucleotides outside the gene matches: 4. CDR3 bases: TGTGCCTGGAGTGGGACAGGGTGGACTTTCTTT. As protein: CAWSGTGWTFF.

Written as DNA, the CDR3 is TGTGCCAGCAGCCCAACCTCACAGACCCTTTACACAGATACGCAGTATTTT. Translated, it gives CASSPTSQTLYTDTQYF. The chain employs TRBV7-2 and TRBJ2-3; no definite D call. V lost 5 bases and J lost 2, with 20 bases in between. The V gene's germline CDR1 is SGHTA and CDR2 FQGNSA. The CDR3 is 17 amino acids. Full variable domain (rest looked up from reference TRBV7-2 and TRBJ2-3): GAGVSQSPSNKVTEKGKDVELRCDPISGHTALYWYRQSLGQGLEFLIYFQGNSAPDKSGLPSDRFSAERTGGSVSTLTIQRTQQEDSAVYLCASSPTSQTLYTDTQYFGPGTRLTVL.

This sequence joins TRBV6-5 and TRBJ1-2; TRBD1 matches at 9 bases. This CDR3 is built from 15 residues. V was pared by 1 base and J by 8 bases, with 8 bases of the junction left unmatched. The germline V gene encodes CDR1 MNHEY and CDR2 SVGAGI. CDR3 protein: CASSYWDRDLGGYTF. Written as DNA, the CDR3 is TGTGCCAGCAGTTACTGGGACAGGGATTTGGGCGGCTACACCTTC.

The J gene is TRBJ1-4, the V gene TRBV4-1; D might be TRBD1 (6 bases). This CDR3 has 14 residues. Looked up from germline, CDR1 is MGHRA and CDR2 is YSYEKL. V was shortened by 4 bases and J by 7 bases, with 13 bases between the two germline ends. The CDR3 loop is CASSPILQGEKLFF. The CDR3 region has the DNA TGCGCCAGCAGCCCAATATTACAGGGTGAAAAACTGTTTTTT.

The V call is TRBV29-1, the J call TRBJ2-1; TRBD2 is a possible D gene (6 bases). Trimming took off 0 bases at V and 2 bases at J, with 14 bases between the two ends. From germline, CDR1 is SQVTM and CDR2 ANQGSEA. The CDR3 length is 16 residues. CDR3: CSVEEVASDTYNEQFF. The CDR3, as DNA: TGCAGCGTTGAAGAAGTGGCTAGCGACACCTACAATGAGCAGTTCTTC.

This clone was picked up a small number of times. V is TRBV28 and J is TRBJ1-3; D gene unclear. Germline CDR1 and CDR2: MDHEN and SYDVKM. The CDR3 consists of 18 residues. Trimming took 6 bases from V and 0 from J, leaving 21 bases between them. CDR3 sequence reads: CASSLGTGLLSSGNTIYF. DNA of the CDR3: TGTGCCAGCAGCTTGGGAACCGGACTCCTTAGCTCTGGAAACACCATATATTTT.

The CDR3 DNA is TGTGCCAGTTTTGGACGCGGGACAGGGAGCTCTGGAAACACCATATATTTT. Translation: CASFGRGTGSSGNTIYF. The chain has TRBV19 and TRBJ1-3, with TRBD1 matching over 9 bases. This CDR3 has 17 residues. Germline CDR1 and CDR2: LNHDA and SQIVND (reference sequence). The V and J ends lost 8 bases and 0 bases, in that order; junction bases with no gene match: 11.

This clone was detected only once. The V gene is TRBV2, the J gene TRBJ2-3, with TRBD1 matching over 7 bases. V gave up 7 bases and J gave up 1 base; unmatched junction bases: 5. This CDR3 comprises 14 residues. CDR1 and CDR2 from the germline V gene are SNHLY and FYNNEI. CDR3 in amino acids: CASNFDRGTDTQYF. The CDR3 DNA sequence: TGTGCCAGCAATTTTGACAGGGGCACAGATACGCAGTATTTT.

This chain links TRBV20-1 with TRBJ2-3; 8 bases are a match to TRBD2. Germline V CDR1 and CDR2: DFQATT, SNEGSKA (reference sequence). V was clipped by 3 bases and J by 0 bases; unmatched bases: 5. The CDR3 is 15 residues long. The CDR3 reads CSASVGGGSTDTQYF. The CDR3 region has the DNA TGCAGTGCTAGTGTCGGGGGGGGGAGCACAGATACGCAGTATTTT.

There are a few counts of this clone. The gene calls are TRBV6-5 and TRBJ2-1; 8 nucleotides match TRBD2. The CDR3 has 15 amino acids. V lost 10 bases, J lost 6 bases, and 14 bases stayed unmatched. The germline gives CDR1 MNHEY, CDR2 SVGAGI. The CDR3 sequence is CAILILLAVCNEQFF. Here the CDR3 DNA reads TGTGCCATCTTGATCTTACTAGCGGTCTGCAATGAGCAGTTCTTC.

The J gene is TRBJ1-2, the V gene TRBV6-6; TRBD1 aligns across 12 bases. V dropped 8 bases and J dropped 2; count of bases not matched to a gene: 0. Looked up from germline, CDR1 is MNHNY and CDR2 is SVGAGI (reference sequence). CDR3 length equals 13 residues. This CDR3 reads CASGTGGNYGYTF. In DNA, the CDR3 is TGTGCCAGCGGGACAGGGGGCAACTATGGCTACACCTTC.

This clone was detected a few times. In DNA, the CDR3 is TGCGCCAGCAGCCGAACCCCCGAGGGCGAGCAGTACTTC. This sequence encodes CASSRTPEGEQYF. The chain couples TRBV5-1 to TRBJ2-7, with D possibly TRBD2 on 5 matching bases. CDR3 length: 13 amino acids. V was trimmed by 4 bases and J by 6 bases, leaving 14 bases between them. The germline CDR1 and CDR2 sequences are SGHRS and YFSETQ.

This chain joins TRBV5-1 and TRBJ1-6, with 7 bases identical to TRBD1. The CDR3 has 15 residues. Germline trimming cut 4 bases from V and 7 bases from J; bases unmatched to any gene: 8. Germline CDR1 and CDR2: SGHRS and YFSETQ. CDR3 sequence reads: CASSLTDRKNSPLHF. Here the CDR3 DNA reads TGCGCCAGCAGCCTTACGGACAGGAAGAATTCACCCCTCCACTTT. The whole variable domain, remainder taken from reference TRBV5-1 and TRBJ1-6, is KAGVTQTPRYLIKTRGQQVTLSCSPISGHRSVSWYQQTPGQGLQFLFEYFSETQRNKGNFPGRFSGRQFSNSRSEMNVSTLELGDSALYLCASSLTDRKNSPLHFGNGTRLTVT.

This chain uses TRBV28 with TRBJ1-6; TRBD1 matches 7 bases. J lost 7 bases, V lost 4 bases, and 10 bases had no gene match. CDR1 and CDR2 (germline): MDHEN, SYDVKM. This CDR3 has 16 residues. In DNA, the CDR3 is TGTGCCAGCAGTTCGCCGACAGGGTTTGGCAATTCACCCCTCCACTTT. Amino acids: CASSSPTGFGNSPLHF. The full variable domain, with the rest looked up from reference TRBV28 and TRBJ1-6, is DVKVTQSSRYLVKRTGEKVFLECVQDMDHENMFWYRQDPGLGLRLIYFSYDVKMKEKGDIPEGYSVSREKKERFSLILESASTNQTSMYLCASSSPTGFGNSPLHFGNGTRLTVT.

CDR3 nucleotide sequence: TGTGCCAGCAGTTCCTGGGGACAGGGCTACGAGCAGTACTTC. Its protein is CASSSWGQGYEQYF. V gene TRBV6-5 combines with J gene TRBJ2-7; 9 nucleotides match TRBD1. The CDR3 runs 14 residues. Germline lookup yields CDR1 MNHEY and CDR2 SVGAGI. Unmatched junction bases numbered 4, after V lost 4 bases and J lost 3 bases.

This chain connects TRBV19 to TRBJ2-2; D possibly corresponds to TRBD2 (6 bases). Germline values: CDR1 LNHDA, CDR2 SQIVND (reference sequence). The CDR3 consists of 17 residues. V lost 1 base and J lost 5, with 17 bases in between. The CDR3 sequence: CASSIVDVAGNTGELFF. CDR3 sequence (DNA): TGTGCCAGTAGTATAGTTGATGTTGCGGGAAATACCGGGGAGCTGTTTTTT.

Written as DNA, the CDR3 is TGCGCCAGCAGCTCAGGGACAGGCGGGGTGGTGGGCACTGAAGCTTTCTTT. The encoded protein is CASSSGTGGVVGTEAFF. The chain recombines TRBV5-1 with TRBJ1-1; 8 bases line up with TRBD1. CDR3 length: 17 residues. The germline V gene encodes CDR1 SGHRS and CDR2 YFSETQ. V shed 3 bases, J shed 4 bases, and the junction held 14 bases outside the gene matches.

The rearrangement uses TRBV11-3 and TRBJ2-7, with unresolved D. The CDR3 has 15 amino acids. V was clipped by 6 bases and J by 1 base, with 16 bases between them. CDR1 and CDR2 (germline): SGHNT, YENEEA. CDR3 amino acids: CASSYRHDTSYEQYF. The CDR3 nucleotides read TGTGCCAGCAGTTACCGTCACGACACATCCTACGAGCAGTACTTC.

The rearrangement joins TRBV9 to TRBJ2-7; TRBD2 matches 14 bases. The CDR3 length is 15 residues. The germline V gene encodes CDR1 SGDLS and CDR2 YYNGEE. The junction had 3 bases not matched to a gene; V was cut back by 4 bases and J by 3 bases. CDR3 protein: CASSTGTSGSYEQYF. In nucleotides, the CDR3 is TGTGCCAGCAGCACCGGGACTAGCGGGAGCTACGAGCAGTACTTC.

This chain uses TRBV11-2 with TRBJ2-7, with a weak D call TRBD2 (6 bases). The CDR3 is made up of 15 amino acids. Germline values: CDR1 SGHAT, CDR2 FQNNGV. Trimming took off 7 bases at V and 1 base at J, with 17 bases between the two ends. CDR3 DNA sequence: TGTGCCAGCAAACCTTCTAGCGTCGCATCCTACGAGCAGTACTTC. Its translation: CASKPSSVASYEQYF.

The gene calls are TRBV6-6 and TRBJ2-2, with 9 bases fitting TRBD2. Trimming at V came to 5 bases and at J to 4 bases, leaving 14 bases not matched to a gene. The CDR3 contains 18 residues. Germline CDR1 is MNHNY and CDR2 is SVGAGI (reference sequence). For the CDR3, the DNA is TGTGCCAGCAGTCCTAGATCCCTCGCGGGGGGGCCCACCGGGGAGCTGTTTTTT. It yields the protein CASSPRSLAGGPTGELFF.

CDR3 coding DNA: TGTGCCAGTAGTATAGCGTACTACGAGTACAATGAGCAGTTCTTC. Amino acid sequence: CASSIAYYEYNEQFF. The J gene is TRBJ2-1, the V gene TRBV19; the D is unclear. This CDR3 comprises 15 residues. From germline, CDR1 is LNHDA and CDR2 SQIVND (reference sequence). V was clipped by 1 base and J by 4 bases, with 11 bases between them. The entire variable domain, with the rest obtained from reference TRBV19 and TRBJ2-1, is as follows: DGGITQSPKYLFRKEGQNVTLSCEQNLNHDAMYWYRQDPGQGLRLIYYSQIVNDFQKGDIAEGYSVSREKKESFPLTVTSAQKNPTAFYLCASSIAYYEYNEQFFGPGTRLTVL.

In its sample, this clone was seen a few times. The chain couples TRBV7-9 to TRBJ2-1; 11 positions match TRBD2. The germline CDR1 and CDR2 sequences are SEHNR and FQNEAQ (reference sequence). V gave up 2 bases and J gave up 8 bases; unmatched junction bases: 14. This CDR3 is 18 amino acids long. The CDR3 loop reads CASSLFPATSGSMDEQFF. DNA for the CDR3: TGTGCCAGCAGCTTATTCCCTGCCACTAGCGGGAGCATGGATGAGCAGTTCTTC.